The source of this T cell receptor (beta chain) is a study of blood T cell repertoires in COVID-19. Profiled with immunoSEQ multiplex PCR; TCRdb holds only in-frame clones, not every one. Of around 180,000 clones in the sample, roughly 80% are singletons; the top ten hold 9.5% to 15%. Germline loops: CDR1 LGHNT, CDR2 FRNRAP. This CDR3 comprises 13 residues. The V end was cut by 1 base, the J end by 8 bases, with 11 bases between. This clonotype originated in a man aged 45-65 years who had recovered from COVID-19. The sequencing sample was made of PBMCs or T cells enriched from blood (not recorded which). The V and J genes are TRBV12-5 and TRBJ1-2; the D gene is possibly TRBD1 (6 bases). The CDR3 protein is CASGLGQGLGYTF. The CDR3 coding sequence is TGTGCTAGTGGTTTGGGTCAGGGGTTGGGCTACACCTTC.